This TCR beta chain is from a study of T cells in Graves' hyperthyroidism and ophthalmopathy. Study-level findings and limits: Ophthalmopathy was told apart from stable hyperthyroidism by a 13 V-J model. Onset of ophthalmopathy came a median approximately 6.5 months after the model predicted it. The blood repertoire included most of the expanded thyroid clonotypes above 0.001.

Concerning this clonotype itself: The antigen is unknown.

Using RNA transcripts as the source, TCR beta CDR3 regions were amplified. Initially, a first-round RT-PCR of the TCR CDR3 employed the HTBI primer set. TCRdb reprocessed the multiplex PCR reads with MiXCR, giving one entry per CDR3 protein. The data contain about 700,000 distinct CDR3 sequences, just under 45% of them singletons. Germline CDR1 is SGHTA and CDR2 is FQGNSA. The CDR3 sequence is 14 residues long. V was clipped by 5 bases and J by 9 bases, with 19 bases between them. The source is an adult man with Graves' disease, either hyperthyroidism or ophthalmopathy (not recorded which). The rearrangement uses TRBV7-2 and TRBJ1-1; D remains ambiguous. Sequenced sample: peripheral blood or thyroid tissue (not recorded which). The CDR3 loop reads CASSKRLARVQAFF. CDR3 nucleotides: TGTGCCAGCAGCAAGCGACTAGCGAGGGTCCAAGCTTTCTTT.